The 27 T cell receptor beta chains below were found in one sample sequenced in a study of siplizumab effects on memory and regulatory T cells. TCRdb keeps only in-frame clones here, not all; method: immunoSEQ multiplex PCR. Counted here are about 120,000 clones, less than 95% occurring once; the ten biggest clones make up roughly 1.7%. Source material: non-Treg CD4+ T cells sorted from blood. Every receptor here comes from a human donor in good health.

V gene TRBV6-5 combines with J gene TRBJ1-3, with D tentatively TRBD1 (6 bases). The CDR3 has 15 residues. CDR1 is MNHEY and CDR2 is SVGAGI in the germline V gene. V was trimmed by 6 bases and J by 0 bases, leaving 12 bases between them. The CDR3 DNA reads as TGTGCCAGCAGACAGACGGGGGCCTCTGGAAACACCATATATTTT. Amino acids: CASRQTGASGNTIYF.

The chain uses TRBV27 and TRBJ1-2; a weak D match, TRBD1 (6 bases). Between the trimmed V and J ends, which lost 6 bases and 2 bases, there was a span of 10 bases. CDR1 is MNHEY and CDR2 is SMNVEV in the germline V gene (reference sequence). The CDR3 runs to 13 residues. The CDR3 DNA is TGTGCCAGCAGCGCTCAGGGGAACTATGGCTACACCTTC. Encoded protein: CASSAQGNYGYTF.

The chain is built from TRBV25-1 and TRBJ2-5, with a weak D call TRBD1 (6 bases). Trimming pared 6 bases from V and 3 bases from J, leaving 20 bases between. Germline-derived CDR1 and CDR2 are MGHDK and SYGVNS. This CDR3 has 16 amino acids. CDR3 sequence: CASRDPGDQGKETQYF. The CDR3 region has the DNA TGTGCCAGCAGGGACCCGGGTGATCAGGGGAAAGAGACCCAGTACTTC.

This chain joins TRBV4-2 and TRBJ2-3; D assignment may be TRBD1 or TRBD2 (6 bases each). The CDR3 covers 16 residues. CDR1 LGHNA and CDR2 YNFKEQ come from the germline V gene. Between the trimmed V and J ends, which lost 0 bases and 1 base, there was a span of 11 bases. The CDR3 coding sequence is TGTGCCAGCAGCCAAGACCAGAGGGGGGGCACAGATACGCAGTATTTT. Its protein is CASSQDQRGGTDTQYF.

The gene calls are TRBV25-1 and TRBJ2-2; 7 bases align to TRBD2. V gave up 3 bases and J gave up 4 bases; unmatched junction bases: 2. The V gene's germline CDR1 is MGHDK and CDR2 SYGVNS. The CDR3 consists of 14 residues. DNA for the CDR3: TGTGCCAGCAGTGAGGCGGGGGTCACCGGGGAGCTGTTTTTT. Amino acids: CASSEAGVTGELFF.

The chain uses TRBV2 and TRBJ1-1, with D possibly TRBD1 on 5 matching bases. This CDR3 contains 14 residues. Trimming left V 6 bases short and J 0 bases short, with 11 bases between. In germline, CDR1 is SNHLY, CDR2 FYNNEI. The CDR3 loop is CASRGDGVNTEAFF. The CDR3 DNA follows: TGTGCCAGCAGGGGGGACGGTGTGAACACTGAAGCTTTCTTT. The full variable domain, its missing parts supplied by reference TRBV2 and TRBJ1-1, is EPEVTQTPSHQVTQMGQEVILRCVPISNHLYFYWYRQILGQKVEFLVSFYNNEISEKSEIFDDQFSVERPDGSNFTLKIRSTKLEDSAMYFCASRGDGVNTEAFFGQGTRLTVV.

This sequence joins TRBV7-6 and TRBJ2-7; D unresolved. Germline V gene sequence: CDR1 SGHVS, CDR2 FNYEAQ. V was shortened by 1 base and J by 6 bases, with 4 bases between the two germline ends. This CDR3 comprises 11 residues. The chain's CDR3 is CASSLEAEQYF. CDR3 nucleotides: TGTGCCAGCAGCTTAGAGGCCGAGCAGTACTTC.

The V and J genes are TRBV28 and TRBJ1-4; 9 nucleotides line up with TRBD1. Trimming cost V 5 bases and J 7 bases; bases outside gene matches: 8. This CDR3 comprises 15 residues. Per germline, CDR1 MDHEN and CDR2 SYDVKM. CDR3 protein: CASSSTWDRVEKLFF. As DNA, the CDR3 is TGTGCCAGCAGTAGCACTTGGGACAGGGTTGAAAAACTGTTTTTT.

The J gene is TRBJ2-6, the V gene TRBV5-4; TRBD2 matches 8 bases. This CDR3 is 18 amino acids long. The V segment lost 4 bases and the J segment 2 bases; nucleotides outside the gene matches: 11. Germline V gene data show CDR1 as SGHNT and CDR2 as YYREEE (reference sequence). DNA for the CDR3: TGTGCCAGCAGCCCAAGTGCGGGGGGCTGGACTGGGGCCAACGTCCTGACTTTC. This codes for CASSPSAGGWTGANVLTF.

This chain links TRBV9 with TRBJ2-2, with D possibly matching TRBD2 (6 bases). Germline CDR1 SGDLS, CDR2 YYNGEE. This CDR3 is built from 13 residues. The V gene lost 2 bases and the J gene lost 7 bases, with 9 bases spanning the gap. The CDR3 is CASSVRESGELFF. In nucleotides, the CDR3 is TGTGCCAGCAGCGTCCGGGAGAGCGGGGAGCTGTTTTTT.

The chain recombines TRBV9 with TRBJ1-4, with D unclear. Germline lookup yields CDR1 SGDLS and CDR2 YYNGEE. This CDR3 region has 17 residues. Trimming left V 4 bases short and J 0 bases short, with 16 bases between. The CDR3 coding sequence is TGTGCCAGCAGCCGGACGACCCTTAGGGCAACTAATGAAAAACTGTTTTTT. Translation gives CASSRTTLRATNEKLFF.

This sequence joins TRBV27 and TRBJ1-5; no reliable D call. The CDR3 is made up of 14 amino acids. Germline V CDR1 and CDR2: MNHEY, SMNVEV (reference sequence). Deletions cut 4 bases from V and 0 bases from J, with 7 bases between. The CDR3 region is CASSWTGSNQPQHF. CDR3 nucleotides: TGTGCCAGCAGTTGGACGGGTAGCAATCAGCCCCAGCATTTT.

The rearrangement joins TRBV5-6 to TRBJ2-2; D is perhaps TRBD1 (6 bases). Trimming cost V 4 bases and J 4 bases, with 14 bases left between them. The CDR3 is 15 residues long. The V gene's germline CDR1 is SGHDT and CDR2 YYEEEE. CDR3 sequence: CASSLQGRATGELFF. The DNA of the CDR3 is TGTGCCAGCAGCCTACAGGGTCGGGCCACCGGGGAGCTGTTTTTT.

In DNA form, the CDR3 reads TGTGCCAGCAGCTCGGGACAGGGGGCCTATAATTCACCCCTCCACTTT. As protein: CASSSGQGAYNSPLHF. The chain uses TRBV5-4 and TRBJ1-6; 11 nucleotides align to TRBD1. Losses at the gene ends were 3 bases for V and 2 bases for J; bases not matched to a gene: 1. Germline-derived CDR1 and CDR2 are SGHNT and YYREEE (reference sequence). The length of the CDR3 is 16 residues.

This clone was picked up one time. The V and J genes are TRBV9 and TRBJ2-1; D gene ambiguous. Trimming removed 1 base at V and 0 bases at J, with 8 bases between. Germline assignment: CDR1 SGDLS and CDR2 YYNGEE. The CDR3 sequence is 15 residues long. The CDR3 bases are TGTGCCAGCAGCGTAAACGGGTACTCCTACAATGAGCAGTTCTTC. Translating gives CASSVNGYSYNEQFF.

The chain has TRBV18 and TRBJ2-2; 9 bases agree with TRBD1. Trimming at V came to 3 bases and at J to 7 bases, leaving 6 bases not matched to a gene. The germline V gene encodes CDR1 KGHSH and CDR2 LQKENI. The CDR3 is 15 amino acids. CDR3 sequence: CASSPGQGRIGELFF. CDR3 DNA: TGTGCCAGCTCACCGGGACAGGGAAGAATCGGGGAGCTGTTTTTT.

This clone was detected only once. This chain links TRBV6-5 with TRBJ2-7; the match to TRBD2 covers 7 bases. CDR1 is MNHEY, CDR2 SVGAGI, per germline. This CDR3 is 14 amino acids long. V lost 8 bases to trimming and J lost 5 bases; unmatched junction nucleotides: 12. The CDR3 DNA reads TGTGCCAGCGGGAGGGCCGTAAGCCTTAACGAGCAGTACTTC. It codes for CASGRAVSLNEQYF.

The V call is TRBV19, the J call TRBJ2-7; TRBD1 matches at 7 bases. This CDR3 is built from 15 residues. The germline V gene encodes CDR1 LNHDA and CDR2 SQIVND (reference sequence). The junction had 16 bases not matched to a gene; V was cut back by 7 bases and J by 7 bases. Here the CDR3 reads CASKQGVGGAWEQYF. The CDR3 coding sequence is TGTGCCAGTAAACAAGGGGTAGGGGGCGCGTGGGAGCAGTACTTC.

The chain uses TRBV6-1 and TRBJ1-5; 7 bases map to TRBD1. Trimming at V came to 5 bases and at J to 5 bases, leaving 3 bases not matched to a gene. This CDR3 comprises 13 residues. Germline CDR1 reads MNHNS; CDR2 reads SASEGT. The CDR3 nucleotides are TGTGCCAGCAGTTCACAGGGGCATCAGCCCCAGCATTTT. Protein: CASSSQGHQPQHF.

This sequence joins TRBV30 and TRBJ1-5; D ambiguous. The CDR3 is made up of 12 amino acids. V lost 2 bases and J lost 5, with 7 bases in between. Germline CDR1 GTSNPN, CDR2 SVGIG (reference sequence). CDR3 protein: CAWSSGDQPQHF. In DNA, the CDR3 is TGTGCCTGGAGTAGCGGCGATCAGCCCCAGCATTTT.

V usage is TRBV29-1 and J usage is TRBJ2-5; weak D call: TRBD1 (5 bases). Germline V gene sequence: CDR1 SQVTM, CDR2 ANQGSEA. CDR3 size: 12 residues. Trimming stripped 4 bases from V and 0 bases from J, with 6 bases between. This chain's CDR3 is CSVVRDQETQYF. CDR3 DNA sequence: TGCAGCGTTGTCAGGGACCAAGAGACCCAGTACTTC.

CDR3 nucleotides: TGTGCCAGCGGACGGGCCACTGAAGCTTTCTTT. Encoded protein: CASGRATEAFF. The chain carries TRBV11-2 and TRBJ1-1; D is uncertain. The V gene lost 8 bases and the J gene lost 4 bases, with 8 bases spanning the gap. The CDR3 totals 11 residues. Germline CDR1 and CDR2: SGHAT and FQNNGV. Variable domain in full (rest from reference TRBV11-2 and TRBJ1-1): EAGVAQSPRYKIIEKRQSVAFWCNPISGHATLYWYQQILGQGPKLLIQFQNNGVVDDSQLPKDRFSAERLKGVDSTLKIQPAKLEDSAVYLCASGRATEAFFGQGTRLTVV.

V is TRBV5-6 and J is TRBJ1-2; D is unclear. The CDR3 has 14 amino acids. The V end lost 4 bases, the J end lost 6 bases, and 16 bases lay between the germline ends. Germline V gene data show CDR1 as SGHDT and CDR2 as YYEEEE. DNA of the CDR3: TGTGCCAGCAGCAAGGGCCAAGGCCAGGATGGCTACACCTTC. As protein: CASSKGQGQDGYTF. The full variable domain, rest sourced from reference TRBV5-6 and TRBJ1-2, is DAGVTQSPTHLIKTRGQQVTLRCSPKSGHDTVSWYQQALGQGPQFIFQYYEEEERQRGNFPDRFSGHQFPNYSSELNVNALLLGDSALYLCASSKGQGQDGYTFGSGTRLTVV.

This sequence joins TRBV6-5 and TRBJ2-7; unclear D gene. Trimming took off 6 bases at V and 0 bases at J, with 12 bases between the two ends. This CDR3 contains 14 residues. The germline gives CDR1 MNHEY, CDR2 SVGAGI. The CDR3 nucleotides read TGTGCCAGCAGAACCACAAGGAGCTCCTACGAGCAGTACTTC. Its protein is CASRTTRSSYEQYF.

The rearrangement joins TRBV5-4 to TRBJ2-2; 7 bases map to TRBD1. The CDR3 is made up of 15 amino acids. V trimming: 4 bases; J trimming: 4 bases; junction bases outside the gene matches: 7. The germline V gene encodes CDR1 SGHNT and CDR2 YYREEE (reference sequence). This CDR3 is CASSRTGVPTGELFF. The CDR3 DNA reads as TGTGCCAGCAGCCGCACAGGGGTGCCCACCGGGGAGCTGTTTTTT.

The chain uses TRBV7-6 and TRBJ1-4; TRBD1 is a possible D gene (6 bases). The CDR3 is 14 amino acids. Looked up from germline, CDR1 is SGHVS and CDR2 is FNYEAQ. Trimming left V 1 base short and J 5 bases short, with 8 bases between. In DNA, the CDR3 is TGTGCCAGCAGCTTAGGAGGGGGGAATGAAAAACTGTTTTTT. Translating it yields CASSLGGGNEKLFF.

CDR3 loop: CASSLVGRPSLNEQFF. DNA of the CDR3: TGTGCCAGCAGCTTAGTGGGGAGGCCTTCACTTAATGAGCAGTTCTTC. This chain connects TRBV7-9 to TRBJ2-1; perhaps TRBD2 as D (6 bases). The germline V and J ends were trimmed by 1 base and 7 bases, with 17 bases remaining between them. The CDR3 extends over 16 amino acids. CDR1 is SEHNR, CDR2 FQNEAQ, per germline (reference sequence).